This TCR beta chain originates from a study of blood T cell repertoires in COVID-19. TCRdb keeps only in-frame clones here, not all; method: immunoSEQ multiplex PCR. The sample carries over 45,000 clones, about 81% recorded once. This CDR3 has 17 residues. Looked up from germline, CDR1 is LGHNA and CDR2 is YSLEER. With 3 bases clipped from V and 2 bases from J, the junction kept 11 bases outside the gene matches. V is TRBV4-3 and J is TRBJ2-3; 7 positions match TRBD1. What was sequenced was peripheral blood. The clonotype originates from a man aged 50-59 years with active COVID-19. The chain's CDR3 is CASSHHSGQKITDTQYF. The CDR3 DNA reads as TGCGCCAGCAGCCACCACTCGGGACAGAAGATCACAGATACGCAGTATTTT.